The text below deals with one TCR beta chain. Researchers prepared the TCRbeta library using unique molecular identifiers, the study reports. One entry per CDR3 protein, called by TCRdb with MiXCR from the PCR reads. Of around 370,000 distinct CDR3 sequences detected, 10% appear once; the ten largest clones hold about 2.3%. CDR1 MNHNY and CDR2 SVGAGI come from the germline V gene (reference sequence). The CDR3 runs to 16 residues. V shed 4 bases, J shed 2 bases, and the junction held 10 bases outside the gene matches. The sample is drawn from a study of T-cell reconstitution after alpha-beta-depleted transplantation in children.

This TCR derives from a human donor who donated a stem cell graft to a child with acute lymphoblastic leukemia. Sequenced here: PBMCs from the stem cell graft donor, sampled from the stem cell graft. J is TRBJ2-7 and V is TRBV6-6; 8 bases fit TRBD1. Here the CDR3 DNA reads TGTGCCAGCAGTTTCGTACGGGACAGGTTTACCTACGAGCAGTACTTC. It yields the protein CASSFVRDRFTYEQYF.